Given below is one TCR beta chain in context. The sample belongs to a study of blood T cell repertoires in COVID-19. At the level of the study: Material from acute and convalescent COVID-19 was sourced from the United States, Italy and Spain. Sources were T cells, B-cell-depleted T cells, or PBMCs; the material itself was cDNA or gDNA.

In the original workflow: Scientists estimated how many nucleated cells there were by amplifying reference gene primers. The repertoire was sequenced with immunoSEQ multiplex PCR; TCRdb's copy has only in-frame clones and lacks some. The V and J calls and the clone size are those of that table, but D and trimming were determined from the DNA. This sample has around 46,000 clones, with roughly 88% found just once. Seattle cases were enrolled at active infection and followed longitudinally. V was clipped by 5 bases and J by 2 bases; unmatched bases: 6. The CDR3 length is 16 residues. In germline, CDR1 is LNHDA, CDR2 SQIVND (reference sequence).

This chain connects TRBV19 to TRBJ2-1, with 10 nucleotides matching TRBD2. This clonotype originated in a woman aged 80 or over with COVID-19, enrolled during active disease. The sequencing input was peripheral blood. The CDR3 DNA reads TGTGCCAGTAGTTCCTCCGGGACTAGCGCCTACAATGAGCAGTTCTTC. It encodes CASSSSGTSAYNEQFF.